This entry lists 16 T cell receptor beta chains sequenced from one sample in a study of cytomegalovirus exposure and HLA in healthy donors. 13 Jbeta primers and 60 Vbeta primers were used for the PCR. The data were produced by immunoSEQ multiplex PCR, yet TCRdb's version contains in-frame clones alone and is incomplete. The profile covers about 120,000 clones, with about three quarters appearing a single time and roughly 3.1% taken by the ten largest. Material for sequencing was PBMCs. These receptors originate from a woman aged 30 to 39 in good health and CMV-seropositive.

This clone showed up just a few times. The rearrangement uses TRBV6-1 and TRBJ2-7; possible D gene TRBD1, 6 bases. The CDR3 covers 13 residues. The germline V gene has CDR1 MNHNS and CDR2 SASEGT. V was trimmed by 1 base and J by 4 bases, leaving 8 bases between them. Written as DNA, the CDR3 is TGTGCCAGCAGTGAAGTAGGGGGTTACGAGCAGTACTTC. The encoded protein is CASSEVGGYEQYF.

Only a few counts were recorded for this clone. The chain is built from TRBV7-7 and TRBJ2-5, with unresolved D. Germline V gene sequence: CDR1 SSHAT, CDR2 FNYEAQ (reference sequence). CDR3 length equals 18 residues. The V and J ends lost 2 bases and 5 bases respectively, with 24 bases between them. This CDR3 is CASSLTPGAIGSWETQYF. CDR3 in DNA: TGTGCCAGCAGCTTAACCCCGGGTGCGATCGGCTCGTGGGAGACCCAGTACTTC.

The J gene is TRBJ2-5, the V gene TRBV2; no definite D call. With 6 bases removed from V and 5 bases from J, the gap between germline ends came to 13 bases. CDR3 length: 13 residues. Germline lookup yields CDR1 SNHLY and CDR2 FYNNEI. In nucleotides, the CDR3 is TGTGCCAGCAGCCCATTAGAAGCGGAGACCCAGTACTTC. This gives the protein CASSPLEAETQYF.

The chain is built from TRBV5-1 and TRBJ2-5; the D gene is possibly TRBD1 (6 bases). CDR1 and CDR2 from the germline V gene are SGHRS and YFSETQ. The CDR3 extends over 14 amino acids. Trimming cost V 1 base and J 1 base, with 8 bases left between them. The CDR3 DNA follows: TGCGCCAGCAGCTTGTGGGGGCGCCAAGAGACCCAGTACTTC. Translating gives CASSLWGRQETQYF. The full variable domain, with the rest looked up from reference TRBV5-1 and TRBJ2-5, is KAGVTQTPRYLIKTRGQQVTLSCSPISGHRSVSWYQQTPGQGLQFLFEYFSETQRNKGNFPGRFSGRQFSNSRSEMNVSTLELGDSALYLCASSLWGRQETQYFGPGTRLLVL.

The chain uses TRBV28 and TRBJ2-4, with 9 bases matching TRBD1. CDR1 and CDR2 from the germline V gene are MDHEN and SYDVKM. Germline trimming cut 6 bases from V and 0 bases from J; bases unmatched to any gene: 15. The CDR3 consists of 19 residues. CDR3 region: CASSLRQGVTNLAKNIQYF. The CDR3 DNA reads TGTGCCAGCAGCCTAAGACAGGGGGTGACCAACCTAGCCAAAAACATTCAGTACTTC.

V gene TRBV5-4 combines with J gene TRBJ2-5; the D gene is possibly TRBD1 (6 bases). The V end lost 4 bases, the J end lost 5 bases, and 12 bases lay between the germline ends. The CDR3 runs 13 residues. CDR1 and CDR2 (germline): SGHNT, YYREEE (reference sequence). Here the CDR3 DNA reads TGTGCCAGCAGCCAAGGGACATTGGAGACCCAGTACTTC. Its protein product is CASSQGTLETQYF. Using reference TRBV5-4 and TRBJ2-5 for the parts outside the CDR3, the full variable domain is ETGVTQSPTHLIKTRGQQVTLRCSSQSGHNTVSWYQQALGQGPQFIFQYYREEENGRGNFPPRFSGLQFPNYSSELNVNALELDDSALYLCASSQGTLETQYFGPGTRLLVL.

V usage is TRBV30 and J usage is TRBJ2-5, with 7 bases matching TRBD2. Germline assignment: CDR1 GTSNPN and CDR2 SVGIG (reference sequence). V was pared by 0 bases and J by 4 bases, with 5 bases of the junction left unmatched. The CDR3 totals 14 residues. The chain's CDR3 is CAWSVRDYGETQYF. Here the CDR3 DNA reads TGTGCCTGGAGTGTAAGGGACTACGGAGAGACCCAGTACTTC.

The chain links TRBV6-1 to TRBJ2-3, with TRBD2 matching over 10 bases. V shed 6 bases, J shed 2 bases, and the junction held 5 bases outside the gene matches. Germline V gives CDR1 MNHNS, CDR2 SASEGT. The CDR3 runs 15 residues. As DNA, the CDR3 is TGTGCCAGCAGGGCACTAGCGGGGCTCACAGATACGCAGTATTTT. Protein sequence: CASRALAGLTDTQYF.

J is TRBJ1-2 and V is TRBV15; TRBD1 agrees at 7 bases. CDR1 and CDR2 from the germline V gene are LNHNV and YYDKDF (reference sequence). This CDR3 is 14 amino acids long. V gave up 0 bases and J gave up 8 bases; unmatched junction bases: 6. The CDR3, as DNA: TGTGCCACCAGCAGAGAACAGGGGCGGAGAGGCTACACCTTC. This gives the protein CATSREQGRRGYTF.

The V gene is TRBV6-6, the J gene TRBJ2-7, with 10 bases identical to TRBD1. The CDR3 length is 16 residues. The V gene's germline CDR1 is MNHNY and CDR2 SVGAGI (reference sequence). The V segment lost 4 bases and the J segment 8 bases; nucleotides outside the gene matches: 14. Here the CDR3 reads CASSSNPGQGSLKQYF. DNA for the CDR3: TGTGCCAGCAGTTCAAACCCGGGACAGGGGAGTTTAAAGCAGTACTTC.

This chain links TRBV6-6 with TRBJ2-5; the match to TRBD1 covers 7 bases. Trimming removed 6 bases from V and 6 bases from J; junction bases left unmatched: 13. CDR1 is MNHNY, CDR2 SVGAGI, per germline (reference sequence). The CDR3 spans 15 residues. DNA for the CDR3: TGTGCCAGCAGACCGACAGGGATGGACTGGAAGACCCAGTACTTC. This gives the protein CASRPTGMDWKTQYF.

The chain combines TRBV11-2 with TRBJ2-5, with 8 positions matching TRBD2. The V and J ends lost 5 bases and 1 base, in that order; junction bases with no gene match: 6. CDR1 and CDR2 from the germline V gene are SGHAT and FQNNGV. CDR3 length equals 15 residues. CDR3 loop: CASSPAAGGQETQYF. DNA for the CDR3: TGTGCCAGCAGCCCAGCTGCGGGGGGCCAAGAGACCCAGTACTTC.

The J gene is TRBJ2-4, the V gene TRBV11-2; a weak D match, TRBD2 (6 bases). The CDR3 sequence is 16 residues long. Germline-derived CDR1 and CDR2 are SGHAT and FQNNGV. V lost 1 base to trimming and J lost 3 bases, with 13 bases between them. CDR3 sequence reads: CASSLAPVRGKNIQYF. CDR3 nucleotides: TGTGCCAGCAGCTTAGCCCCCGTGCGGGGCAAAAACATTCAGTACTTC.

The genes are TRBV18 and TRBJ1-3; the D is unclear. This CDR3 has 13 residues. V was pared by 6 bases and J by 4 bases, with 10 bases between. Germline V gene sequence: CDR1 KGHSH, CDR2 LQKENI. DNA of the CDR3: TGTGCCAGCTCCCCAACGAGCGGAAACACCATATATTTT. Protein sequence: CASSPTSGNTIYF.

This clone showed up just a few times. This chain links TRBV10-3 with TRBJ1-2, with 7 bases that match TRBD1. V shed 6 bases, J shed 2 bases, and the junction held 0 bases outside the gene matches. The CDR3 extends over 12 amino acids. Per germline, CDR1 ENHRY and CDR2 SYGVKD. The CDR3 DNA sequence: TGTGCCATCAGGACAGGGAACTATGGCTACACCTTC. Translating it yields CAIRTGNYGYTF.

The CDR3, as DNA: TGTGCCAGCAGTGAAAGGAGGAGCGGTGTTGGTGAAAAACTGTTTTTT. Translating it yields CASSERRSGVGEKLFF. The rearrangement joins TRBV6-1 to TRBJ1-4; D uncertain. Trimming removed 2 bases from V and 7 bases from J, with 17 bases in between. This CDR3 has 16 amino acids. Germline V CDR1 and CDR2: MNHNS, SASEGT.